The 4 T cell receptor beta chains reported below all come from one sample, sequenced in a study of vaccination and CD4 T cells after COVID-19 (dated by TCRdb to between 2021 and 2024). For these TCRs, the target antigens are not known. Libraries came from PCR. Sequenced on an Illumina iSeq 100. DNA from cultured CD4+ T cells was subjected to TCR sequencing with the Oncomine TCR Beta short-read assay at the Johns Hopkins FTIC core. Using fastp at Q25 and MiXCR, TCRdb reprocessed the public reads and kept productive beta chains. Rows are combined by CDR3 protein, so each entry shows the most common genes and DNA. The sample yields about 14,000 distinct CDR3 sequences; about 50% were counted once. About 8.1% of the sample is taken by the ten largest. The sample's treatment or condition label, decoded: roughly 10-day PBMC culture with coronavirus spike peptide pools or control peptides (ViraFEST assay).

The starting material was CD4+ T cells from blood, cultured in vitro, obtained before SARS-CoV-2 vaccination. Receptor source: a human donor who had recovered from COVID-19.

This clonotype has just a few counts. V gene TRBV20-1 combines with J gene TRBJ2-5; D possibly corresponds to TRBD2 (5 bases). The CDR3 has 12 amino acids. CDR1 DFQATT and CDR2 SNEGSKA come from the germline V gene (reference sequence). V was clipped by 5 bases and J by 5 bases, with 12 bases between them. The CDR3 loop is CSAAGLLETQYF. The CDR3 region has the DNA TGCAGTGCTGCCGGACTTCTGGAGACCCAGTACTTC.

The chain links TRBV18 to TRBJ2-7; TRBD1 matches at 9 bases. Germline V gene data show CDR1 as KGHSH and CDR2 as LQKENI. V lost 4 bases, J lost 1 base, and 11 bases stayed unmatched. This CDR3 is built from 17 residues. The CDR3 DNA reads as TGTGCCAGCTCACTTATCCCGGGACAGGGTATTTCCTACGAGCAGTACTTC. Translating gives CASSLIPGQGISYEQYF.

The rearrangement joins TRBV6-1 to TRBJ1-2; perhaps TRBD1 as D (6 bases). V lost 11 bases and J lost 0, with 16 bases in between. Germline lookup yields CDR1 MNHNS and CDR2 SASEGT. The CDR3 totals 14 residues. The CDR3 reads CAAGGTTANYGYTF. The CDR3 DNA follows: TGTGCCGCGGGGGGGACAACAGCTAACTATGGCTACACCTTC.

This rearrangement joins TRBV6-1 to TRBJ1-1; 7 nucleotides match TRBD1. CDR1 and CDR2 from the germline V gene are MNHNS and SASEGT. The CDR3 is made up of 15 amino acids. V was pared by 5 bases and J by 3 bases, with 9 bases of the junction left unmatched. The CDR3 coding sequence is TGTGCCAGCAGTCAAAACAGGGGATCATACACTGAAGCTTTCTTT. It is translated as CASSQNRGSYTEAFF.